This T cell receptor (beta chain) emerged from a study of OX40 agonist ivuxolimab in advanced cancers. General study points: Expanded clones were, on average, more numerous in CD8+ T cells than in CD4+. Both CD4+ and CD8+ T cell populations in blood had undergone clonal expansion by week 6 at 0.1 to 3.0 mg/kg. In the 0.1-3.0 mg/kg groups, partial responders showed among the lowest expansion.

CDR3 length: 13 amino acids. Germline loops: CDR1 MRHNA, CDR2 SNTAGT. V lost 2 bases and J 1 base, leaving 5 bases between the germline ends. Method: immunoSEQ multiplex PCR; TCRdb's copy keeps in-frame clones and lacks some. The sample has 45,000 to 60,000 clones; about 85% are singletons. A word on this clone: Its cognate antigen is unknown.

This material consisted of CD4+ or CD8+ T cells sorted from blood, taken in a trial of the OX40 agonist ivuxolimab. The clonotype was recovered from an adult with an advanced solid tumor such as melanoma, head and neck, liver or kidney cancer. The gene calls are TRBV6-4 and TRBJ1-1; D remains unclear. The CDR3 sequence is CASSDTGNTEAFF. Here the CDR3 DNA reads TGTGCCAGCAGTGACACCGGGAACACTGAAGCTTTCTTT.